Each of the 26 T cell receptor beta chains below was sequenced from the same sample in a study of blood T cell repertoires in COVID-19 (dated by TCRdb to 2020 to 2021). Library method: the immunoSEQ multiplex PCR assay. TCRdb retrieved this table from immuneACCESS and kept in-frame rearrangements only. Not all clones are present; in checked studies, unresolved V genes account for under half, and no reason is known for the remainder. The sample has 95,000 to 100,000 clones on record, roughly 86% of them singletons. The biggest ten clones account for 11% of the sample. Input material: peripheral blood. The receptors shown here come from a woman in her twenties or thirties with acute or convalescent COVID-19.

In this sample, this clone turned up once. The CDR3 DNA reads as TGTGCCAGTAGTTCCTCGGGGGGGAACACAGATACGCAGTATTTT. Translated, it gives CASSSSGGNTDTQYF. This sequence joins TRBV19 and TRBJ2-3, with TRBD2 matching 8 bases. Germline CDR1 LNHDA, CDR2 SQIVND (reference sequence). This CDR3 contains 15 residues. V lost 5 bases, J lost 2 bases, and 6 bases stayed unmatched.

The genes are TRBV2 and TRBJ1-2, with D unclear. V lost 3 bases and J lost 4, with 6 bases in between. Germline V lookup: CDR1 SNHLY, CDR2 FYNNEI. This CDR3 is built from 12 residues. Written as DNA, the CDR3 is TGTGCCAGCAGTGAGGGGAGCTATGGCTACACCTTC. It yields the protein CASSEGSYGYTF. Full variable domain (rest looked up from reference TRBV2 and TRBJ1-2): EPEVTQTPSHQVTQMGQEVILRCVPISNHLYFYWYRQILGQKVEFLVSFYNNEISEKSEIFDDQFSVERPDGSNFTLKIRSTKLEDSAMYFCASSEGSYGYTFGSGTRLTVV.

The chain combines TRBV7-9 with TRBJ1-5; possibly TRBD1 for D (5 bases). Trimming left V 1 base short and J 6 bases short, with 13 bases between. The CDR3 runs to 15 residues. Germline CDR1 is SEHNR and CDR2 is FQNEAQ (reference sequence). CDR3 nucleotides: TGTGCCAGCAGCTTAGGGGACCTGGGGGGTCAGCCCCAGCATTTT. Translation gives CASSLGDLGGQPQHF.

The chain combines TRBV28 with TRBJ1-3; no reliable D call. The length of the CDR3 is 12 residues. Germline V gene lookup returns CDR1 MDHEN and CDR2 SYDVKM. Trimming left V 7 bases short and J 4 bases short, with 8 bases between. CDR3 amino acids: CASTLRGNTIYF. CDR3 in DNA: TGTGCCAGCACCCTGCGAGGAAACACCATATATTTT. Supplemented by reference TRBV28 and TRBJ1-3, the full variable domain reads DVKVTQSSRYLVKRTGEKVFLECVQDMDHENMFWYRQDPGLGLRLIYFSYDVKMKEKGDIPEGYSVSREKKERFSLILESASTNQTSMYLCASTLRGNTIYFGEGSWLTVV.

This clone has only one observation. The chain carries TRBV6-1 and TRBJ1-5; tentative D call: TRBD1 (6 bases). The CDR3 is made up of 14 amino acids. V gave up 2 bases and J gave up 9 bases, with 14 bases separating them. Germline lookup yields CDR1 MNHNS and CDR2 SASEGT. The CDR3 sequence: CASSELYRERPQHF. CDR3 coding DNA: TGTGCCAGCAGTGAACTTTACAGGGAGCGGCCCCAGCATTTT.

The chain uses TRBV21-1 and TRBJ2-7; the table's D call, TRBD2, was not checked against the DNA. TRBV21-1 corresponds to a pseudogene. The CDR3 totals 17 residues. CDR3 in amino acids: CASSKGRTSGGKYEQYF. The CDR3 DNA reads as TGTGCCAGCAGCAAAGGGAGGACTAGCGGGGGGAAATACGAGCAGTACTTC.

The genes are TRBV21-1 and TRBJ2-2; the table's D gene call, TRBD2, was not cross checked with the DNA. TRBV21-1 is labeled a pseudogene. The CDR3 sequence is 17 residues long. The CDR3 loop is CASSKQSSGGNTGELFF. The CDR3 DNA reads TGTGCCAGCAGCAAACAGTCTAGCGGGGGGAACACCGGGGAGCTGTTTTTT.

The V call is TRBV14, the J call TRBJ2-7, with TRBD1 identical over 9 bases. The CDR3 runs 13 residues. V shed 2 bases, J shed 11 bases, and the junction held 7 bases outside the gene matches. Germline CDR1 is SGHDN and CDR2 is FVKESK. The CDR3 here is CASSQRVTGGEYF. Written as DNA, the CDR3 is TGTGCCAGCAGCCAAAGGGTTACAGGGGGCGAGTACTTC.

The gene calls are TRBV5-1 and TRBJ1-4; the match to TRBD1 covers 9 bases. CDR1 is SGHRS and CDR2 is YFSETQ in the germline V gene. V gave up 4 bases and J gave up 7 bases; unmatched junction bases: 11. The CDR3 is made up of 16 amino acids. CDR3 residues: CASSTTGTGLFEKLFF. CDR3 bases: TGCGCCAGCAGCACCACCGGGACAGGGTTATTTGAAAAACTGTTTTTT.

The V and J genes are TRBV7-9 and TRBJ1-1; D unclear. The V and J ends lost 8 bases and 6 bases respectively, with 16 bases between them. Per germline, CDR1 SEHNR and CDR2 FQNEAQ (reference sequence). The CDR3 is 13 amino acids. The CDR3 sequence: CASLLTGAAEAFF. The CDR3, as DNA: TGTGCCAGCCTCCTCACTGGAGCGGCTGAAGCTTTCTTT.

The V and J genes are TRBV7-2 and TRBJ1-2; D unresolved. Trimming removed 5 bases at V and 2 bases at J, with 12 bases between. Looked up from germline, CDR1 is SGHTA and CDR2 is FQGNSA. The CDR3 totals 14 residues. The CDR3 DNA sequence: TGTGCCAGCAGCCTAACTGGAGCCAACTATGGCTACACCTTC. Translating gives CASSLTGANYGYTF.

The V call is TRBV4-1, the J call TRBJ1-4; TRBD1 is a possible D gene (5 bases). With 4 bases removed from V and 6 bases from J, the gap between germline ends came to 15 bases. CDR1 and CDR2 (germline): MGHRA, YSYEKL. The CDR3 loop spans 15 amino acids. The CDR3 DNA follows: TGCGCCAGCAGCCCATACCAGGGAGGGGATGAAAAACTGTTTTTT. This translates into CASSPYQGGDEKLFF.

V usage is TRBV4-1 and J usage is TRBJ1-3, with a weak D call TRBD1 (6 bases). This CDR3 comprises 17 residues. Trimming pared 0 bases from V and 4 bases from J, leaving 16 bases between. The germline gives CDR1 MGHRA, CDR2 YSYEKL. The CDR3 nucleotides read TGCGCCAGCAGCCAAGATCCCCCAGTGGGGGCGGGAAACACCATATATTTT. Protein sequence: CASSQDPPVGAGNTIYF.

V usage is TRBV20-1 and J usage is TRBJ1-5, with a tentative D call TRBD1 (5 bases). The CDR3 extends over 11 amino acids. CDR1 is DFQATT and CDR2 is SNEGSKA in the germline V gene (reference sequence). Trimming took 6 bases from V and 2 from J, leaving 5 bases between them. The CDR3 protein is CSARGNQPQHF. The CDR3 DNA is TGCAGTGCCAGGGGCAATCAGCCCCAGCATTTT.

This clone has a single count. The gene calls are TRBV5-6 and TRBJ2-3, with D perhaps matching TRBD1 (6 bases). From germline, CDR1 is SGHDT and CDR2 YYEEEE. Trimming stripped 5 bases from V and 1 base from J, with 14 bases between. This CDR3 has 15 amino acids. For the CDR3, the DNA is TGTGCCAGCAGGGTTTCGACAGGAGGCACAGATACGCAGTATTTT. It codes for CASRVSTGGTDTQYF.

V usage is TRBV7-2 and J usage is TRBJ1-2; D is possibly TRBD1 (5 bases). The CDR3 consists of 14 residues. The V end was cut by 1 base, the J end by 4 bases, with 10 bases between. Per the germline V gene, CDR1 is SGHTA and CDR2 is FQGNSA. The CDR3 DNA reads TGTGCCAGCAGCTTAGGACAGAGCTCCTATGGCTACACCTTC. Amino acids: CASSLGQSSYGYTF.

V and J are TRBV6-5 and TRBJ2-1; 7 bases agree with TRBD1. Germline CDR1 and CDR2: MNHEY and SVGAGI. Trimming cost V 6 bases and J 5 bases; bases outside gene matches: 10. The CDR3 contains 15 residues. The CDR3 region has the DNA TGTGCCAGCAGGACACACGCGCAGGGGGACAATGAGCAGTTCTTC. It encodes CASRTHAQGDNEQFF.

The chain uses TRBV18 and TRBJ1-6; TRBD1 might be the D (5 bases). The V and J ends lost 2 bases and 8 bases respectively, with 19 bases between them. The CDR3 runs 17 residues. The germline CDR1 and CDR2 sequences are KGHSH and LQKENI. The CDR3 region is CASSPEEQARLYSPLHF. The CDR3 bases are TGTGCCAGCTCACCAGAGGAACAGGCACGTCTGTATTCACCCCTCCACTTT.

This clone was detected only a few times. The chain employs TRBV29-1 and TRBJ2-7; D may be TRBD1 (6 bases). CDR3 size: 12 residues. Germline lookup yields CDR1 SQVTM and CDR2 ANQGSEA. V dropped 3 bases and J dropped 3 bases, with 9 bases sitting between them. CDR3 nucleotide sequence: TGCAGCGTTGATGCAGGGGACTACGAGCAGTACTTC. It is translated as CSVDAGDYEQYF.

This chain connects TRBV11-1 to TRBJ2-7, with D maybe TRBD2 (7 bases). Trimming cost V 4 bases and J 2 bases, with 12 bases left between them. Germline CDR1 and CDR2: SGHAT and FQDESV (reference sequence). The CDR3 loop spans 14 amino acids. CDR3 sequence: CASSWAGAPYEQYF. DNA for the CDR3: TGTGCCAGCAGCTGGGCGGGGGCCCCCTACGAGCAGTACTTC. The full variable domain, its missing parts supplied by reference TRBV11-1 and TRBJ2-7, is EAEVAQSPRYKITEKSQAVAFWCDPISGHATLYWYRQILGQGPELLVQFQDESVVDDSQLPKDRFSAERLKGVDSTLKIQPAELGDSAMYLCASSWAGAPYEQYFGPGTRLTVT.

V is TRBV15 and J is TRBJ2-1; possibly TRBD2 for D (5 bases). Germline V gene sequence: CDR1 LNHNV, CDR2 YYDKDF (reference sequence). V lost 0 bases and J lost 0, with 9 bases in between. The CDR3 runs to 16 residues. Here the CDR3 reads CATSRDADFSYNEQFF. The CDR3 DNA is TGTGCCACCAGCAGAGACGCGGACTTCTCCTACAATGAGCAGTTCTTC.

The chain joins TRBV29-1 to TRBJ2-2; TRBD1 might be the D (5 bases). The V gene's germline CDR1 is SQVTM and CDR2 ANQGSEA. The CDR3 length is 13 residues. V was pared by 4 bases and J by 2 bases, with 8 bases between. CDR3 sequence reads: CSVGRTNTGELFF. The DNA for the CDR3 is TGCAGCGTTGGACGGACAAACACCGGGGAGCTGTTTTTT.

The V and J genes are TRBV14 and TRBJ2-7; 7 nucleotides align to TRBD2. Germline V lookup: CDR1 SGHDN, CDR2 FVKESK. CDR3 size: 14 residues. V lost 0 bases and J lost 2; bases outside the gene matches: 1. This CDR3 reads CASSQDGGAYEQYF. The CDR3 DNA reads as TGTGCCAGCAGCCAAGATGGGGGGGCCTACGAGCAGTACTTC.

The chain recombines TRBV5-1 with TRBJ2-1, with 12 bases matching TRBD2. With V trimmed by 5 bases and J by 8 bases, 8 bases remained unmatched. Germline values: CDR1 SGHRS, CDR2 YFSETQ. This CDR3 is 15 amino acids long. In DNA, the CDR3 is TGCGCCAGCAGGATAGCGCTAGCGGGGGGGCATGAGCAGTTCTTC. It yields the protein CASRIALAGGHEQFF. The entire variable domain, with the rest obtained from reference TRBV5-1 and TRBJ2-1, is as follows: KAGVTQTPRYLIKTRGQQVTLSCSPISGHRSVSWYQQTPGQGLQFLFEYFSETQRNKGNFPGRFSGRQFSNSRSEMNVSTLELGDSALYLCASRIALAGGHEQFFGPGTRLTVL.

V usage is TRBV28 and J usage is TRBJ1-4; 9 positions match TRBD1. The length of the CDR3 is 15 residues. V trimming: 7 bases; J trimming: 2 bases; junction bases outside the gene matches: 5. Germline V gives CDR1 MDHEN, CDR2 SYDVKM. As DNA, the CDR3 is TGTGCCAGCACACAGGGGGCGTACACTAATGAAAAACTGTTTTTT. Translation: CASTQGAYTNEKLFF.

The chain carries TRBV7-8 and TRBJ2-3, with a possible D match to TRBD2 (5 bases). The CDR3 runs to 15 residues. Trimming removed 5 bases at V and 6 bases at J, with 18 bases between. Germline loops: CDR1 SGHVS, CDR2 FQNEAQ. CDR3 loop: CASSTGLALGDTQYF. CDR3 sequence (DNA): TGTGCCAGCAGCACCGGACTGGCACTTGGGGATACGCAGTATTTT.